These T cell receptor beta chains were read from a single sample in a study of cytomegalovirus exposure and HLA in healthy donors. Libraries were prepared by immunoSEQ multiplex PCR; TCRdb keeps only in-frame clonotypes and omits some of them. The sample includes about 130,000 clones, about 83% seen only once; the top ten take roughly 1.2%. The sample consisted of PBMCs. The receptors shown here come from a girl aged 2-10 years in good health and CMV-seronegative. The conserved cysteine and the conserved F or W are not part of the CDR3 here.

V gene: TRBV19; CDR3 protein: ASSIASGASGDYEQY
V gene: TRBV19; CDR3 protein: ASSQGSGSYNEQF
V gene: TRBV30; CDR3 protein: AWSDWLAGGPGHEQF
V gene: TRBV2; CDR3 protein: ASMTSGEGLEQY
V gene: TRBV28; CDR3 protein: ANSPPEPAGLYGYT
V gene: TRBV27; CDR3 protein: ASSFGGGGYEQY
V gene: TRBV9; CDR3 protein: ASSVDGSSGNTIY
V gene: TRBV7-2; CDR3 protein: ASSWTSPEQY
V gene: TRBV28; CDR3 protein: ATERGSTDTQY
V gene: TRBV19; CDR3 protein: ASSAPFRTSGQETQY
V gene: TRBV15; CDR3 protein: ATSKTTGGNYNEQF
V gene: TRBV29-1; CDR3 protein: SVGGQGADEQF
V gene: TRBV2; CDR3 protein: ASSESIFGTDTQY
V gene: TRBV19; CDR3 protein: ASSMGAGGVDEQF
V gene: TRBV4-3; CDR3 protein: ASSPGHGFNNSPLH
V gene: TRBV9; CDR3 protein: ASSAGTSGTDTQY
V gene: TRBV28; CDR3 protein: ASSSTNGNQPQH
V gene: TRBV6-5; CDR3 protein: ASSYRQGEDNSPLH
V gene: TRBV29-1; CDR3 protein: SVEAPTSGVDYEQY
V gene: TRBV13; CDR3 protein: ASSPGAASTDTQY
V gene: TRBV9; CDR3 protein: ASSAKTLAQAGEQF
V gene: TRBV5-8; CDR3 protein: ATTQPGTANNEQF
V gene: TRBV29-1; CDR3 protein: SVEGDREGLGTDTQY
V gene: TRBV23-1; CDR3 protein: ASSQSRGFRQYEQY
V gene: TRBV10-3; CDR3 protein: AISERTSGVFSYEQY
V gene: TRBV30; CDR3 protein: AWSAMGQGREEKLF